This T cell receptor (beta chain) was sequenced during a study of vaccination and CD4 T cells after COVID-19. Study as a whole: The study enrolled six male and four female convalescents, two of whom were Hispanic.

Cultured CD4+ T cells had their DNA profiled by the Oncomine TCR Beta short-read assay. CD4+ T cells were cultured, and genomic DNA was extracted from them. In TCRdb, the PCR reads were re-called with MiXCR into one record per CDR3 protein. The data show approximately 12,000 distinct CDR3 sequences, roughly 61% seen once. The CDR3 runs to 14 residues. With 3 bases removed from V and 7 bases from J, the gap between germline ends came to 16 bases. The germline CDR1 and CDR2 sequences are ENHRY and SYGVKD. Of note for this clonotype: Its matching antigen is unknown.

Specified treatment: approximately 10-day PBMC culture with coronavirus spike peptide pools or control peptides (ViraFEST assay). Peptide pools at 10 ug/ml and IL-2 at approximately 10 IU/ml were added to cultures of some 1.9 million PBMCs per well. Source: CD4+ T cells from blood, cultured in vitro, taken before SARS-CoV-2 vaccination. The receptor was isolated from a human donor who had recovered from COVID-19. This chain joins TRBV10-3 and TRBJ2-7; a weak D match, TRBD2 (7 bases). For the CDR3, the DNA is TGTGCCATCAGTGACGGGGGGCCCACGCAGGAGCAGTACTTC. It specifies CAISDGGPTQEQYF.